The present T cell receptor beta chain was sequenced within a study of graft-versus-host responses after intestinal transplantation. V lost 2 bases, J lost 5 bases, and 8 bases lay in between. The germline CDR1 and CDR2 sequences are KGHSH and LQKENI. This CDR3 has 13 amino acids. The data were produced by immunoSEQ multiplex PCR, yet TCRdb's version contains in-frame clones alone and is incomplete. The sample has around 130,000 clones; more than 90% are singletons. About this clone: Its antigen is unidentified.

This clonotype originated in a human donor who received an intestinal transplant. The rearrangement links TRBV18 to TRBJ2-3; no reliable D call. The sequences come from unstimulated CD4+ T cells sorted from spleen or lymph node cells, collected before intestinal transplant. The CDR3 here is CASSPVALDTQYF. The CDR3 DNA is TGTGCCAGCTCACCAGTAGCTTTAGATACGCAGTATTTT.